This TCR beta chain was sequenced in a study of blood T cells in healthy people across ages. Study-wide results and caveats: Both naive CD4+ cell counts and diversity were greater in long-lived donors than in aged donors. Considered underestimates were the diversity estimates obtained from one million T cells.

Germline V gene lookup returns CDR1 SNHLY and CDR2 FYNNEI. CDR3 length equals 11 residues. Deletions cut 6 bases from V and 5 bases from J, with 5 bases between. Every sample had a minimum of 6.5 million PBMCs isolated. To note about this clonotype: Antigen specificity is unknown. This likely stems from a read error, as it lies one base from a far larger clone.

A second PCR, run for roughly 7 to 11 cycles, used a sample-barcoded 5' primer plus a J-beta primer mix. The study obtained at least 2.5 million CDR3-containing paired-end reads from every sample. TCRdb used MiXCR to reprocess the 5' RACE reads, holding one entry per CDR3 protein. The table records 650,000 to 800,000 distinct CDR3 sequences, around two fifths of them present only once. The receptor comes from a man aged 55 to 69 in good health. Sample: blood. J is TRBJ2-1 and V is TRBV2; D call uncertain. The DNA of the CDR3 is TGTGCCAGCAGCATAAACAATGAGCAGTTCTTC. It encodes CASSINNEQFF.